The clone carrying this T cell receptor (beta chain) was observed once. TCRdb's copy holds only in-frame clones and misses some; the assay was immunoSEQ multiplex PCR. The table has 150,000 to 200,000 clones, about 88% seen once. The source of the sample is a study of blood T cell repertoires in COVID-19. Study-level background: In each case, the material was cDNA or gDNA derived from T cells, B-cell-depleted T cells, or PBMCs.

The TCR sequence derives from a man aged 55 to 70 with active or convalescent COVID-19. Source material: peripheral blood.

CDR3 region: CASSPRDSFLYEQYF. The CDR3 bases are TGTGCCAGCAGCCCTCGGGACAGTTTCTTATACGAGCAGTACTTC. This chain uses TRBV27 with TRBJ2-7; 7 nucleotides match TRBD1. V gave up 6 bases and J gave up 4 bases; unmatched junction bases: 12. This CDR3 region has 15 residues. Germline V lookup: CDR1 MNHEY, CDR2 SMNVEV (reference sequence).